The 22 T cell receptor beta chains below were found in one sample sequenced in a study of CD8+ T cells in alopecia areata. Specified treatment: oral pan-JAK inhibitor, 5-10 mg twice daily. After isolation, RNA underwent reverse transcription to generate cDNA as the sequencing template. Generated by immunoSEQ multiplex PCR, the TCRdb table keeps only in-frame clones and is missing some. The table records about 200,000 clones, 58% of them present only once. The sequences come from CD4+ T cells sorted from blood, collected at week 24, from a patient treated with tofacitinib. These receptors all come from a human donor with alopecia areata.

The genes are TRBV5-1 and TRBJ2-5, with D uncertain. Per germline, CDR1 SGHRS and CDR2 YFSETQ. V gave up 6 bases and J gave up 0 bases, with 15 bases separating them. The CDR3 is made up of 15 amino acids. CDR3 DNA: TGCGCCAGCACCCTACAGTCCCCATACCAAGAGACCCAGTACTTC. Protein: CASTLQSPYQETQYF.

V gene TRBV5-1 combines with J gene TRBJ2-1; D not resolved. Per germline, CDR1 SGHRS and CDR2 YFSETQ. V shed 4 bases and J shed 0 bases, with 14 bases lying between them. The CDR3 spans 16 residues. The CDR3 sequence: CASSPGVISSYNEQFF. For the CDR3, the DNA is TGCGCCAGCAGCCCAGGTGTTATTAGCTCCTACAATGAGCAGTTCTTC. The full variable domain, its missing parts supplied by reference TRBV5-1 and TRBJ2-1, is KAGVTQTPRYLIKTRGQQVTLSCSPISGHRSVSWYQQTPGQGLQFLFEYFSETQRNKGNFPGRFSGRQFSNSRSEMNVSTLELGDSALYLCASSPGVISSYNEQFFGPGTRLTVL.

V gene TRBV29-1 combines with J gene TRBJ2-7; TRBD1 agrees at 8 bases. The CDR3 totals 13 residues. V lost 2 bases and J lost 7; bases outside the gene matches: 7. CDR1 and CDR2 from the germline V gene are SQVTM and ANQGSEA. This CDR3 is CSVEKDRASEQYF. CDR3 bases: TGCAGCGTTGAAAAGGACAGGGCTTCGGAGCAGTACTTC.

The chain links TRBV6-5 to TRBJ2-7; 11 nucleotides agree with TRBD1. This CDR3 has 14 amino acids. J was trimmed by 3 bases and V by 3 bases; bases with no gene match: 1. The germline V gene encodes CDR1 MNHEY and CDR2 SVGAGI. The CDR3 DNA follows: TGTGCCAGCAGTTATGGGACAGGGGGCTACGAGCAGTACTTC. Translation gives CASSYGTGGYEQYF.

The rearrangement joins TRBV29-1 to TRBJ2-5, with TRBD1 matching over 7 bases. V trimming: 6 bases; J trimming: 1 base; junction bases outside the gene matches: 8. The CDR3 spans 14 residues. The V gene's germline CDR1 is SQVTM and CDR2 ANQGSEA. This chain's CDR3 is CSVSRGQVQETQYF. In DNA, the CDR3 is TGCAGCGTGAGTAGAGGACAGGTCCAAGAGACCCAGTACTTC.

The chain couples TRBV7-9 to TRBJ2-1; 11 bases are shared with TRBD2. Germline V gives CDR1 SEHNR, CDR2 FQNEAQ (reference sequence). V lost 4 bases, J lost 0 bases, and 8 bases stayed unmatched. The CDR3 contains 18 residues. In DNA form, the CDR3 reads TGTGCCAGCAGCTCGCCTAGCGGGAGGTTTAGCTCCTACAATGAGCAGTTCTTC. Translated: CASSSPSGRFSSYNEQFF.

V usage is TRBV7-2 and J usage is TRBJ1-5; 7 bases are a match to TRBD1. CDR1 and CDR2 from the germline V gene are SGHTA and FQGNSA. V lost 4 bases to trimming and J lost 2 bases; unmatched junction nucleotides: 5. The CDR3 is made up of 15 amino acids. CDR3: CASSSRQGRNQPQHF. For the CDR3, the DNA is TGTGCCAGCAGCTCACGACAGGGACGCAATCAGCCCCAGCATTTT.

This clone has more than one count but fewer than ten. Written as DNA, the CDR3 is TGCAGCGTTGGCTCCGGGACTGAGGAGACCCAGTACTTC. Protein product: CSVGSGTEETQYF. The rearrangement links TRBV29-1 to TRBJ2-5; TRBD2 might be the D (6 bases). Germline values: CDR1 SQVTM, CDR2 ANQGSEA. There are 13 residues in the CDR3. Deletions cut 4 bases from V and 5 bases from J, with 14 bases between.

This clone has more than one count but fewer than ten. In the same sample, other DNA sequences code for this CDR3. This sequence joins TRBV30 and TRBJ1-3; unclear D gene. This CDR3 is built from 12 residues. V lost 0 bases, J lost 3 bases, and 3 bases lay in between. Germline CDR1 reads GTSNPN; CDR2 reads SVGIG (reference sequence). CDR3 DNA sequence: TGTGCCTGGAGTGTACTTGGAAACACCATATATTTT. This gives the protein CAWSVLGNTIYF.

The chain combines TRBV18 with TRBJ1-2, with D possibly TRBD1 on 5 matching bases. The germline V and J ends were trimmed by 3 bases and 10 bases, with 12 bases remaining between them. Germline V lookup: CDR1 KGHSH, CDR2 LQKENI. This CDR3 has 12 residues. The CDR3 reads CASSPLTEAYTF. DNA of the CDR3: TGTGCCAGCTCACCTTTGACAGAGGCCTACACCTTC.

Comments on this clone: The junction differs from germline at one of its ends, possibly a read error. The V gene is TRBV27, the J gene TRBJ1-1, with a tentative D call TRBD1 (5 bases). Germline CDR1 is MNHEY and CDR2 is SMNVEV (reference sequence). The CDR3 runs to 16 residues. The CDR3 loop is CASSPRRGVVNAEAFF. The DNA of the CDR3 is TGTGCCAGCAGCCCTCGCCGAGGGGTAGTGAACGCTGAAGCTTTCTTT.

The rearrangement links TRBV10-3 to TRBJ2-5, with a weak D call TRBD2 (6 bases). Per the germline V gene, CDR1 is ENHRY and CDR2 is SYGVKD. The CDR3 covers 17 residues. V lost 4 bases to trimming and J lost 2 bases, with 20 bases between them. The CDR3 region is CAISAARGNHEQETQYF. The CDR3, as DNA: TGTGCCATCAGTGCAGCCCGCGGGAACCATGAACAAGAGACCCAGTACTTC.

The rearrangement links TRBV5-4 to TRBJ2-5; the match to TRBD1 covers 7 bases. The V segment lost 1 base and the J segment 2 bases; nucleotides outside the gene matches: 5. Germline loops: CDR1 SGHNT, CDR2 YYREEE (reference sequence). There are 15 residues in the CDR3. The CDR3 loop is CASSLTGTAQETQYF. The CDR3 region has the DNA TGTGCCAGCAGCTTGACCGGGACAGCACAAGAGACCCAGTACTTC.

The chain carries TRBV6-5 and TRBJ1-5, with 8 bases fitting TRBD1. The germline CDR1 and CDR2 sequences are MNHEY and SVGAGI. V gave up 5 bases and J gave up 1 base; unmatched junction bases: 4. The CDR3 runs 15 residues. CDR3 sequence reads: CASSTDRGSNQPQHF. The CDR3 DNA follows: TGTGCCAGCAGTACCGACAGGGGAAGCAATCAGCCCCAGCATTTT.

The CDR3 reads CASSEEGRQYF. CDR3 DNA: TGTGCCAGCAGTGAAGAGGGACGGCAGTACTTC. This sequence joins TRBV2 and TRBJ2-7, with D perhaps TRBD1 or TRBD2 (5 bases each). Germline V CDR1 and CDR2: SNHLY, FYNNEI. This CDR3 has 11 amino acids. Trimming pared 1 base from V and 9 bases from J, leaving 7 bases between.

This chain uses TRBV9 with TRBJ2-5, with 8 bases fitting TRBD2. Germline V lookup: CDR1 SGDLS, CDR2 YYNGEE. CDR3 size: 16 residues. The trim removed 0 bases at V and 10 bases at J, leaving 14 bases unmatched. This CDR3 reads CASSVASSGAQVDQYF. In nucleotides, the CDR3 is TGTGCCAGCAGCGTAGCGAGTAGCGGGGCCCAGGTGGACCAGTACTTC.

V and J are TRBV6-5 and TRBJ2-3; D might be TRBD2 (6 bases). V gave up 8 bases and J gave up 2 bases, with 8 bases separating them. The CDR3 extends over 12 amino acids. Germline values: CDR1 MNHEY, CDR2 SVGAGI. The CDR3 loop is CASGGDTDTQYF. In DNA, the CDR3 is TGTGCCAGCGGCGGGGACACAGATACGCAGTATTTT.

The chain has TRBV30 and TRBJ1-4, with D tentatively TRBD1 (6 bases). V shed 0 bases and J shed 4 bases, with 15 bases lying between them. Germline CDR1 is GTSNPN and CDR2 is SVGIG (reference sequence). The CDR3 has 16 residues. The CDR3 DNA reads as TGTGCCTGGAGTGTACACCGGCCAGGGGATAATGAAAAACTGTTTTTT. Translation gives CAWSVHRPGDNEKLFF.

The chain combines TRBV10-3 with TRBJ2-5; 11 nucleotides agree with TRBD2. Germline loops: CDR1 ENHRY, CDR2 SYGVKD. V lost 6 bases, J lost 4 bases, and 4 bases stayed unmatched. There are 14 residues in the CDR3. In nucleotides, the CDR3 is TGTGCCATCAGCGGTAGCGGGAGGGGAGAGACCCAGTACTTC. Protein: CAISGSGRGETQYF.

This chain links TRBV7-2 with TRBJ2-7, with TRBD2 identical over 7 bases. With 3 bases clipped from V and 5 bases from J, the junction kept 7 bases outside the gene matches. The CDR3 has 14 amino acids. Germline assignment: CDR1 SGHTA and CDR2 FQGNSA. The chain's CDR3 is CASSFGGRANEQYF. The DNA of the CDR3 is TGTGCCAGCAGCTTTGGGGGGAGGGCCAACGAGCAGTACTTC.

V gene TRBV9 combines with J gene TRBJ1-6; 12 bases fit TRBD1. There are 15 residues in the CDR3. Germline CDR1 SGDLS, CDR2 YYNGEE. The ends lost 3 bases at V and 10 bases at J; junction bases unmatched: 5. Here the CDR3 DNA reads TGTGCCAGCAGCGCAAGGGACAGGGGGCAGTCACCCCTCCACTTT. Its translation: CASSARDRGQSPLHF.

This rearrangement joins TRBV9 to TRBJ2-3; 7 positions match TRBD2. The CDR3 has 16 residues. Germline CDR1 and CDR2: SGDLS and YYNGEE. V shed 0 bases and J 3 bases; nucleotides not matched to a gene: 7. As DNA, the CDR3 is TGTGCCAGCAGCGTAGTAATGGGCGGGAGAACAGATACGCAGTATTTT. Translating gives CASSVVMGGRTDTQYF.